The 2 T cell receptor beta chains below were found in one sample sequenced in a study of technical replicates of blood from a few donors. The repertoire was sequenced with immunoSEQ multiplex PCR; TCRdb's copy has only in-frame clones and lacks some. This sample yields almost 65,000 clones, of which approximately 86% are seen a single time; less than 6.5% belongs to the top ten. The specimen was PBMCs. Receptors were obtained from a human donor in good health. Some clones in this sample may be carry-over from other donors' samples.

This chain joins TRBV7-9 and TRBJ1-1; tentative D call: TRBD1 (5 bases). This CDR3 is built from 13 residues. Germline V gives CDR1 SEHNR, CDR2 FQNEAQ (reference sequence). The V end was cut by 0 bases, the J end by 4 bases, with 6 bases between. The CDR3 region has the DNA TGTGCCAGCAGCTTAGCAGGGGCCACTGAAGCTTTCTTT. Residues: CASSLAGATEAFF.

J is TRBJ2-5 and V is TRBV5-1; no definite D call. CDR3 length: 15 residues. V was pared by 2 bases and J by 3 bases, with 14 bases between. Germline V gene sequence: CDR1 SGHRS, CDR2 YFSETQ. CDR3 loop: CASSFRVANKETQYF. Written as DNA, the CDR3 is TGCGCCAGCAGCTTTCGGGTAGCAAATAAAGAGACCCAGTACTTC.